This T cell receptor (beta chain) derives from a study of Graves' ophthalmopathy and Graves' hyperthyroidism. This clonotype has at least ten counts. RNA served as the template for amplifying TCR beta CDR3 regions. After a first-round RT-PCR with HTBI primers, a second-round multiplex PCR was run. A single record per CDR3 protein comes from TCRdb applying MiXCR to the multiplex PCR reads. The table records 650,000 to 800,000 distinct CDR3 sequences, about two fifths of them present only once. This CDR3 comprises 13 residues. V was pared by 0 bases and J by 6 bases, with 8 bases between. The germline V gene has CDR1 LGHNA and CDR2 YNFKEQ.

The sequence was obtained from an adult man with Graves' ophthalmopathy. What was sequenced was peripheral blood. The J gene is TRBJ1-1, the V gene TRBV4-2; D unclear. CDR3 nucleotides: TGTGCCAGCAGCCAAGATTCCCTCGCTGAAGCTTTCTTT. It is translated as CASSQDSLAEAFF.